This T cell receptor (beta chain) is drawn from a study of metastatic and nonmetastatic thyroid tumors. Study results and caveats: Malignant thyroid tumors reportedly exceeded benign nodules significantly in TCR beta diversity, with the difference appearing in blood and tumor.

Until they underwent thyroid surgery, no patient had received any treatment. Trimming stripped 3 bases from V and 0 bases from J, with 11 bases between. Germline loops: CDR1 MNHEY, CDR2 SMNVEV (reference sequence). The CDR3 spans 15 residues. Note on this clone: Its target is not known.

TCRdb redid the clone calls on the PCR reads using MiXCR. The sample shows about 5,400 clones, over 35% of them seen only once. The sample consisted of adjacent normal tissue. This TCR was recovered from a female donor with papillary thyroid cancer or a benign thyroid nodule (not recorded which). Some clones in this sample may be carry-over from other donors' samples. The rearrangement joins TRBV27 to TRBJ1-2, with D unresolved. The CDR3 spells CASSFRREANYGYTF. DNA of the CDR3: TGTGCCAGCAGTTTCCGTAGGGAAGCTAACTATGGCTACACCTTC.